This TCR beta chain was sequenced for a study of blood T cell repertoires in COVID-19 (dated by TCRdb to about 2020). About the study as a whole: Collaborator samples came from the United States, Italy and Spain and covered acute and convalescent phases of COVID-19. The samples were drawn from two sources: the first 160 participants of the ongoing ImmuneRACE study, and 1,000 to 1,500 subjects contributed by 6 global collaborators. The material from the prospective study consisted of cDNA or gDNA derived from T cells, B-cell-depleted T cells, or PBMCs. The dataset comprised deeply sampled blood TCRbeta repertoires from subjects exposed to, actively infected with, or recovered from COVID-19. Where available, HLA class I and class II types were taken from metadata supplied by the sample provider and were not determined by assay-based typing. The repertoires were released in a freely available public database intended as a resource for research on the immune response to SARS-CoV-2. The sample metadata nearly always contained a de-identified subject ID, COVID-19 status, age in years and sex.

This clone was recorded once. Its binding antigen is unknown. No per-base quality is available; no much larger clone lies one base away. TCRbeta CDR3 regions were amplified from genomic DNA using the immunoSEQ Assay, a bias-controlled multiplex PCR. On the study's bioinformatics: Within the assay, amplification of reference gene primers was used to estimate how many nucleated cells each sample contained. To quantify the absolute abundance of each unique TCRbeta CDR3 rearrangement, sequence reads were collapsed and filtered. Productive Simpson clonality was computed per sample as the square root of Simpson's diversity index over productive rearrangements. The clones in this table, taken by TCRdb from immuneACCESS, are in-frame only. Not every clone is retained; where verified, under half of the shortfall comes from an unresolved V gene, and the cause of the rest is unknown. V and J calls and clone size follow that table, whereas D and trimming were derived from the DNA. This sample holds over 150,000 clones; approximately 85% were observed only once. The top ten hold roughly 6.2% of the sample.

General study outcomes and caveats: The quantity of clinical and demographic metadata differed by source and by participant and was supplied without curation.

The V end loses 4 bases and the J end loses 2 bases, and a stretch of 15 bases separates them. The germline V gene supplies CDR1 SGHDN and CDR2 FVKESK. The CDR3 runs 16 residues from the cysteine to the phenylalanine. Only the CDR3 DNA stays, 48 bases, in frame from base 1. Enrolling through a virtual design, the prospective study's participants ranged in age from roughly 18 to 95 years and lived across 24 United States geographic areas. To assign participants to cohorts, the prospective study relied on clinical history that participants themselves reported in a screening survey and a study questionnaire. Recovered participants in ImmuneRACE Cohort 3 were defined by two consecutive negative NP/OP PCR tests, clearance by a healthcare professional, or resolution of symptoms. In the prospective study, whole blood, serum and a nasopharyngeal or oropharyngeal swab were collected from each participant by mobile phlebotomists. Prospective study participants could optionally give additional blood draws and questionnaires over an approximately two-month period. Prospective study blood samples were shipped either frozen or at room temperature before DNA extraction.

The sequence joins TRBV14 to TRBJ2-1, with TRBD1 as a weak D call on 6 bases. The TCR was taken from a man aged 35 to 55 who had recovered from COVID-19. What was sequenced was PBMCs or T cells enriched from blood (not recorded which). In nucleotides, the sequence is TGTGCCAGCAGCCTCCGGCGGCAGGGGCCCTACAATGAGCAGTTCTTC. This gives the protein CASSLRRQGPYNEQFF.